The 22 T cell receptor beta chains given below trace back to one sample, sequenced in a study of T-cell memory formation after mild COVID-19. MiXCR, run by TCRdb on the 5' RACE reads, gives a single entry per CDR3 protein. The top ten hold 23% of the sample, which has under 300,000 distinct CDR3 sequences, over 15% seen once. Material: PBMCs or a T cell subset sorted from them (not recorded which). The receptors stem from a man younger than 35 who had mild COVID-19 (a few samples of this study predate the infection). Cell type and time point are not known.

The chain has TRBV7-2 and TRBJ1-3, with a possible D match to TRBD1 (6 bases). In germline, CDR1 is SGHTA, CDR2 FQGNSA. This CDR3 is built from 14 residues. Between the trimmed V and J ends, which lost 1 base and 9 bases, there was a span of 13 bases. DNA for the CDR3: TGTGCCAGCAGCTTAGGGACAGCCGTAAGCACCATATATTTT. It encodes CASSLGTAVSTIYF.

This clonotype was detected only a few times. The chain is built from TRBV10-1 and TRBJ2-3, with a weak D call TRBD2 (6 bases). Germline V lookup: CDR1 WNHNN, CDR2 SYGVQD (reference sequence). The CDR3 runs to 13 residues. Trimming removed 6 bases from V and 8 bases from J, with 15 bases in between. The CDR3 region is CASSPTSLGTQYF. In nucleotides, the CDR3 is TGCGCCAGCAGCCCCACTAGCCTCGGTACGCAGTATTTT.

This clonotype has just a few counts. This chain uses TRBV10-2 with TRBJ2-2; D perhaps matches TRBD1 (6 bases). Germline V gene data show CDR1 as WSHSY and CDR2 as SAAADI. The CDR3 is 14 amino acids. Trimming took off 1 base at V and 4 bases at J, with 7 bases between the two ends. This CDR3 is CASSEWGPTGELFF. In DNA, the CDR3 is TGCGCCAGCAGTGAGTGGGGGCCCACCGGGGAGCTGTTTTTT.

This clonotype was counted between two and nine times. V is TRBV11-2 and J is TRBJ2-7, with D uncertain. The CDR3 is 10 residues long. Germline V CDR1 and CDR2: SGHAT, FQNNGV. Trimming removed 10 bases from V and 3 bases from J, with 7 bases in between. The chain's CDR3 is CAIGGYEQYF. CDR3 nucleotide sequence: TGTGCCATCGGTGGCTACGAGCAGTACTTC.

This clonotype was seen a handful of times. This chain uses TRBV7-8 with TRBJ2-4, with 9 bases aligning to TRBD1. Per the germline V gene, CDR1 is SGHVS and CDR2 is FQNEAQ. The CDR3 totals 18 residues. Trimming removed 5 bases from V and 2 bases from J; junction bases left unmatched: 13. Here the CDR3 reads CASSQRGLTGGSKNIQYF. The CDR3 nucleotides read TGTGCCAGCAGCCAAAGGGGCCTGACAGGGGGATCCAAAAACATTCAGTACTTC.

The CDR3 loop reads CASRLGTGNLKAFF. The CDR3 coding sequence is TGCGCCAGCAGGCTCGGGACAGGGAACCTTAAAGCTTTCTTT. This chain uses TRBV5-1 with TRBJ1-1, with 9 bases aligning to TRBD1. The CDR3 runs 14 residues. Germline assignment: CDR1 SGHRS and CDR2 YFSETQ. The trim removed 5 bases at V and 9 bases at J, leaving 11 bases unmatched.

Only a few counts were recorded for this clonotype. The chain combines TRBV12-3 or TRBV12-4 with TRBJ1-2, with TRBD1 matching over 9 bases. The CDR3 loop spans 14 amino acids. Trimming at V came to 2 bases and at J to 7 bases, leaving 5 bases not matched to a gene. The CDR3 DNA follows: TGTGCCAGCAGTTTAACAGGGGGCGTATTTGGCTACACCTTC. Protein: CASSLTGGVFGYTF.

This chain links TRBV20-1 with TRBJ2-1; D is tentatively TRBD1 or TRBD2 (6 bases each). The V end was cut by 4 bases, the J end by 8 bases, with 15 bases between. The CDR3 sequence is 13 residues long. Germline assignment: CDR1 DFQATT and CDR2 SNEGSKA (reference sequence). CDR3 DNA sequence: TGCAGTGCTACTGGGGGGCTTAGCTATGAGCAGTTCTTC. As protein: CSATGGLSYEQFF.

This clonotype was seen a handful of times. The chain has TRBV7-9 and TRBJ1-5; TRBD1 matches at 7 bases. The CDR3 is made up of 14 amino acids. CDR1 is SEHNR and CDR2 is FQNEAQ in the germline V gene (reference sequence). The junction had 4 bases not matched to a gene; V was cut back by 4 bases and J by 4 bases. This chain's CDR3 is CASSSGTANQPQHF. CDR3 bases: TGTGCCAGCAGCTCCGGGACAGCTAATCAGCCCCAGCATTTT.

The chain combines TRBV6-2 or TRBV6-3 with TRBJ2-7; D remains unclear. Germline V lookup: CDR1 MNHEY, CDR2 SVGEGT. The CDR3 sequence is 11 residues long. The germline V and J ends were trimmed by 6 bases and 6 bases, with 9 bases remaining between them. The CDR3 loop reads CASRYRPEQYV. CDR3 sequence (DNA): TGTGCCAGCAGATACCGACCCGAGCAGTACGTC.

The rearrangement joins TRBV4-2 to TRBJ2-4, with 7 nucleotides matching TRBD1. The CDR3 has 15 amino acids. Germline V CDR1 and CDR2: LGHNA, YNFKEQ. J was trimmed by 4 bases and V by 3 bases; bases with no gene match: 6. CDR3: CASSQSPGQKNIQYF. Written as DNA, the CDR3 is TGTGCCAGCAGCCAGTCTCCGGGACAGAAAAACATTCAGTACTTC.

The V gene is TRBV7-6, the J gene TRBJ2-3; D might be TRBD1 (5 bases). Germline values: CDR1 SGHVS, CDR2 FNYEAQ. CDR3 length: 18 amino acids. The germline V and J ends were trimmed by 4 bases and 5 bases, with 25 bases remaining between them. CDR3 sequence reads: CASSSTNLGAVWRDTQYF. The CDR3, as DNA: TGTGCCAGCAGCTCCACCAACTTAGGGGCGGTCTGGAGAGATACGCAGTATTTT.

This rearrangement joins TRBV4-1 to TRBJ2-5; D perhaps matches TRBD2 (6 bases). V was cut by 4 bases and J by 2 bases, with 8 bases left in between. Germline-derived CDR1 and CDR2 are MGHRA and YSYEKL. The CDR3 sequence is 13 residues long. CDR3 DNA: TGCGCCAGCAGCCGGAGGGCTCAAGAGACCCAGTACTTC. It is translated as CASSRRAQETQYF.

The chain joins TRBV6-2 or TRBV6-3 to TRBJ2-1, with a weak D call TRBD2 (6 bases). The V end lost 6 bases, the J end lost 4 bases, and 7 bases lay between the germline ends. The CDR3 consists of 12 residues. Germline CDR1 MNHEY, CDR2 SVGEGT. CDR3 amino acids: CASSGGYNEQFF. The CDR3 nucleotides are TGTGCCAGCAGCGGGGGTTACAATGAGCAGTTCTTC.

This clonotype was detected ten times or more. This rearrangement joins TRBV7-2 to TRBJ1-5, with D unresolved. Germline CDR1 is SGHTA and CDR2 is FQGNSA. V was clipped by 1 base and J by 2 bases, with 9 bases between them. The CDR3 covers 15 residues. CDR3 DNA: TGTGCCAGCAGCTTAGTCGGCGGGGGCAATCAGCCCCAGCATTTT. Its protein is CASSLVGGGNQPQHF.

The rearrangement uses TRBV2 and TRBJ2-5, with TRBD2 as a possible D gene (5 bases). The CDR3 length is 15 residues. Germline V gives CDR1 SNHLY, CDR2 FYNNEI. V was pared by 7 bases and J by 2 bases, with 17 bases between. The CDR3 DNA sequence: TGTGCCAGCACCGAGGGTGATTTAGGACAAGAGACCCAGTACTTC. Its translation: CASTEGDLGQETQYF.

The CDR3 DNA follows: TGTGCCAGCAGCCCCACTAGCGGGGGGTCCACAGATACGCAGTATTTT. Its protein product is CASSPTSGGSTDTQYF. The rearrangement joins TRBV12-3 or TRBV12-4 to TRBJ2-3, with 12 positions matching TRBD2. V was pared by 6 bases and J by 2 bases, with 6 bases of the junction left unmatched. This CDR3 is 16 amino acids long.

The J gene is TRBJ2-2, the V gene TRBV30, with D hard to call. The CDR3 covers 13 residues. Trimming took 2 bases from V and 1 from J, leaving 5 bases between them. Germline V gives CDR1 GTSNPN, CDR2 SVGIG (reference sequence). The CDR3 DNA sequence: TGTGCCTGGAGTTTCCGGAACACCGGGGAGCTGTTTTTT. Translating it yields CAWSFRNTGELFF.

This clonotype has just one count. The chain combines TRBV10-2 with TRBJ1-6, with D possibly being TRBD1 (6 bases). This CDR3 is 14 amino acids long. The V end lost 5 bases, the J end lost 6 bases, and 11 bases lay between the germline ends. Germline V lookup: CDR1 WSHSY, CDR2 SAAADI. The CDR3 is CASSKDRANSPLHF. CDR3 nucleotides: TGCGCCAGCAGTAAGGACAGAGCTAATTCACCCCTCCACTTT.

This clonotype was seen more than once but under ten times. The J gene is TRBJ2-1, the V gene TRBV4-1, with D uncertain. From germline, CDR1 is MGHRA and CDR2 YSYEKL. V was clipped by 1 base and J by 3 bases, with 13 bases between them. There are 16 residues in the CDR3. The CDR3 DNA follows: TGCGCCAGCAGCCAAGCCCCACAAACTGGCTACAATGAGCAGTTCTTC. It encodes CASSQAPQTGYNEQFF.

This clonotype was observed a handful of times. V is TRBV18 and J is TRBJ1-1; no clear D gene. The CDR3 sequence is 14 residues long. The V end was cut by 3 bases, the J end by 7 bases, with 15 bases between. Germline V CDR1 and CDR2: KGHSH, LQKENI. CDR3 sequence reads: CASSPDLPGGEAFF. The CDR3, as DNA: TGTGCCAGCTCACCGGACCTCCCGGGAGGTGAAGCTTTCTTT. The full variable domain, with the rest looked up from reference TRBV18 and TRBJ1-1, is NAGVMQNPRHLVRRRGQEARLRCSPMKGHSHVYWYRQLPEEGLKFMVYLQKENIIDESGMPKERFSAEFPKEGPSILRIQQVVRGDSAAYFCASSPDLPGGEAFFGQGTRLTVV.

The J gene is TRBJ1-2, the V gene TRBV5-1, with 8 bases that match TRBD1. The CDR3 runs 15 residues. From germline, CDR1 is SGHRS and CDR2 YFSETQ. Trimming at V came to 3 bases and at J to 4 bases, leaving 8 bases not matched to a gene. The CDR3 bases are TGCGCCAGCAGCTCTGGACAGGGACTGTCCTATGGCTACACCTTC. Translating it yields CASSSGQGLSYGYTF.